This T cell receptor (beta chain) was found in a study of PD-L1 blockade in urothelial cancer. General study points: Below-median TCR clonality that was measured in pretreatment blood predicted better survival.

Trimming took 0 bases from V and 4 from J, leaving 10 bases between them. The germline V gene encodes CDR1 SGDLS and CDR2 YYNGEE. This CDR3 has 15 residues. Points on this clone: Its antigen is not identified.

The time point denotes: peripheral blood 6 weeks after treatment start. All patients carried locally advanced or metastatic urothelial carcinoma. Here immunoSEQ multiplex PCR was the method, and the copy in TCRdb shows in-frame clones only, minus some. The sample has around 87,000 clones, less than 90% seen once. The starting material was PBMCs, obtained around atezolizumab (anti-PD-L1) treatment. The gene calls are TRBV9 and TRBJ2-2, with a weak D call TRBD1 (6 bases). The TCR comes from a man aged 65-85 years with urothelial cancer. The CDR3 region is CASSVAPDSTGELFF. The DNA of the CDR3 is TGTGCCAGCAGCGTAGCCCCGGACAGCACCGGGGAGCTGTTTTTT.